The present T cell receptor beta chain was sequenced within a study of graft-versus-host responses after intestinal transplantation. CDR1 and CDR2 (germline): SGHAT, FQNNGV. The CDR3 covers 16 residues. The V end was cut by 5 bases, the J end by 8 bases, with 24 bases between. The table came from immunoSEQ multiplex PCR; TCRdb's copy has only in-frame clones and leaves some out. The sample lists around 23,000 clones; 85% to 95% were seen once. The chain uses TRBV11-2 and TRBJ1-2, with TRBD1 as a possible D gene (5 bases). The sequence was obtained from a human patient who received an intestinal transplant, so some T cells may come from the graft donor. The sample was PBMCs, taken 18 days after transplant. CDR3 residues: CASSPIRDQTLRGYTF. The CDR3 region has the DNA TGTGCCAGCAGCCCTATCCGGGACCAGACGCTTCGGGGCTACACCTTC.